This TCR beta chain was identified during a study of metastatic and nonmetastatic thyroid tumors. Study details: Repertoires from malignant and benign thyroid patients were compared across blood and tumor or nodule tissue.

General study findings and limits: Reported TCR beta diversity, measured in blood and tumor, was significantly higher for malignant thyroid tumors than for benign nodules.

Under the authors' procedure: Researchers built a distant-metastasis classifier for papillary thyroid cancer that drew on CDR3 differences across clinicopathological groups. Via MiXCR, TCRdb re-called the PCR reads. For this entry, the V and J calls and clone size follow TCRdb and not the study's own pipeline. Of fewer than 55,000 clones in the sample, roughly 15% are singletons; the top ten hold 20% to 25%. This CDR3 is built from 11 residues. The V gene's germline CDR1 is GTSNPN and CDR2 SVGIG (reference sequence). V was shortened by 2 bases and J by 8 bases, with 6 bases between the two germline ends. Prior to thyroid surgery, none of the patients had received any treatment. Ten or more counts support this clone. The antigen is unknown.

The genes are TRBV30 and TRBJ1-4; unclear D gene. This sequence was found in a female donor with papillary thyroid cancer or a benign thyroid nodule (not recorded which). Some clones in this sample may be carry-over from other donors' samples. The sample taken for sequencing was blood. The CDR3 here is CAWSTGEKLFF. The CDR3 DNA reads as TGTGCCTGGAGTACTGGGGAAAAACTGTTTTTT.